What follows are 14 T cell receptor beta chains derived from one specimen sequenced in a study of cytomegalovirus exposure and HLA in healthy donors. The PCR contained 60 Vbeta and 13 Jbeta primers. Method: immunoSEQ multiplex PCR; TCRdb's copy keeps in-frame clones and lacks some. Altogether roughly 180,000 clones are present, more than 70% being singletons, with the ten largest covering about 1%. The sequenced sample was PBMCs. Receptors were obtained from a man aged 30-40 years in good health and CMV-seronegative.

The chain carries TRBV6-5 and TRBJ1-5, with D possibly TRBD1 on 6 matching bases. Germline lookup yields CDR1 MNHEY and CDR2 SVGAGI. Trimming stripped 8 bases from V and 0 bases from J, with 14 bases between. The CDR3 has 15 amino acids. The CDR3 DNA is TGTGCCAGCGGACCCAGACAGGTTAGCAATCAGCCCCAGCATTTT. Amino acid sequence: CASGPRQVSNQPQHF.

This clone has just one count. The chain uses TRBV7-3 and TRBJ2-3; 8 bases fit TRBD2. Per the germline V gene, CDR1 is SGHTA and CDR2 is FQGTGA. This CDR3 comprises 15 residues. J gave up 5 bases and V 2 bases, and 6 bases lay outside the gene matches. The CDR3 reads CASSLGGLEGDTQYF. The DNA for the CDR3 is TGTGCCAGCAGCTTAGGGGGACTAGAAGGAGATACGCAGTATTTT.

The CDR3 sequence is CASSVGGVAPYEQYF. For the CDR3, the DNA is TGTGCCAGCAGCGTAGGGGGAGTTGCACCCTACGAGCAGTACTTC. J is TRBJ2-7 and V is TRBV9, with TRBD2 as a possible D gene (5 bases). Germline V CDR1 and CDR2: SGDLS, YYNGEE. This CDR3 region has 15 residues. V lost 0 bases and J lost 2, with 12 bases in between.

V usage is TRBV7-9 and J usage is TRBJ2-7; D ambiguous. The V end was cut by 2 bases, the J end by 6 bases, with 5 bases between. CDR1 is SEHNR, CDR2 FQNEAQ, per germline (reference sequence). The length of the CDR3 is 11 residues. CDR3 loop: CASSLSPEQYF. CDR3 DNA sequence: TGTGCCAGCAGCTTATCTCCCGAGCAGTACTTC.

Here the CDR3 reads CAWSGPRTGFHEKLFF. DNA for the CDR3: TGTGCCTGGAGTGGCCCTAGGACAGGGTTCCATGAAAAACTGTTTTTT. The rearrangement links TRBV30 to TRBJ1-4; 8 bases map to TRBD1. The germline CDR1 and CDR2 sequences are GTSNPN and SVGIG (reference sequence). The CDR3 is 16 residues long. The V gene end was trimmed by 1 base and the J gene end by 6 bases; junction bases not matched to a gene: 10.

This clone was picked up a small number of times. This chain uses TRBV19 with TRBJ2-5; 10 bases match TRBD1. Trimming at V came to 4 bases and at J to 6 bases, leaving 8 bases not matched to a gene. The CDR3 sequence is 15 residues long. Germline CDR1 LNHDA, CDR2 SQIVND (reference sequence). The CDR3 sequence: CASSSLTGGAKTQYF. The CDR3 DNA reads as TGTGCCAGTAGTAGCCTGACAGGGGGCGCGAAGACCCAGTACTTC.

The chain employs TRBV28 and TRBJ2-2, with a weak D call TRBD1 (7 bases). V lost 5 bases and J 2 bases, leaving 15 bases between the germline ends. This CDR3 has 16 residues. Germline loops: CDR1 MDHEN, CDR2 SYDVKM. The CDR3 DNA sequence: TGTGCCAGCAGTCCGGCGGGACAGAAAAACACCGGGGAGCTGTTTTTT. Its protein product is CASSPAGQKNTGELFF.

The genes are TRBV9 and TRBJ2-1, with TRBD2 matching over 7 bases. CDR1 SGDLS and CDR2 YYNGEE come from the germline V gene. CDR3 length: 18 amino acids. V shed 2 bases, J shed 1 base, and the junction held 12 bases outside the gene matches. The CDR3 DNA reads TGTGCCAGCAGCGTTAGTCCACGCGGGAGAGGTTCCTACAATGAGCAGTTCTTC. Encoded protein: CASSVSPRGRGSYNEQFF.

The chain combines TRBV6-5 with TRBJ1-5, with TRBD1 as a possible D gene (6 bases). CDR3 length: 15 residues. V was shortened by 6 bases and J by 3 bases, with 15 bases between the two germline ends. Germline CDR1 reads MNHEY; CDR2 reads SVGAGI. The CDR3 DNA reads as TGTGCCAGCAGCCTAGGACAGCCCTACAATCAGCCCCAGCATTTT. Translated, it gives CASSLGQPYNQPQHF.

This chain connects TRBV5-4 to TRBJ2-1; TRBD1 matches at 11 bases. Trimming removed 5 bases from V and 4 bases from J; junction bases left unmatched: 5. This CDR3 has 15 amino acids. The V gene's germline CDR1 is SGHNT and CDR2 YYREEE (reference sequence). In DNA, the CDR3 is TGTGCCAGCAGGGCCGGGACAGGGGGGTACAATGAGCAGTTCTTC. It is translated as CASRAGTGGYNEQFF.

The chain has TRBV5-1 and TRBJ2-7; TRBD1 matches at 7 bases. V gave up 10 bases and J gave up 4 bases; unmatched junction bases: 17. This CDR3 region has 15 residues. Germline V CDR1 and CDR2: SGHRS, YFSETQ. The CDR3 DNA sequence: TGCGCCGGGAGTTGGCCGACAGGGTTCGTTTACGAGCAGTACTTC. The encoded protein is CAGSWPTGFVYEQYF. Full variable domain (rest looked up from reference TRBV5-1 and TRBJ2-7): KAGVTQTPRYLIKTRGQQVTLSCSPISGHRSVSWYQQTPGQGLQFLFEYFSETQRNKGNFPGRFSGRQFSNSRSEMNVSTLELGDSALYLCAGSWPTGFVYEQYFGPGTRLTVT.

The chain is built from TRBV28 and TRBJ1-1; D is possibly TRBD1 (6 bases). CDR3 size: 13 residues. V lost 10 bases to trimming and J lost 1 base, with 13 bases between them. Germline CDR1 MDHEN, CDR2 SYDVKM. The CDR3 is CAIATTGNTEAFF. DNA for the CDR3: TGTGCCATCGCCACGACAGGGAACACTGAAGCTTTCTTT. Variable domain in full (rest from reference TRBV28 and TRBJ1-1): DVKVTQSSRYLVKRTGEKVFLECVQDMDHENMFWYRQDPGLGLRLIYFSYDVKMKEKGDIPEGYSVSREKKERFSLILESASTNQTSMYLCAIATTGNTEAFFGQGTRLTVV.

This clone was recorded a few times. At the DNA level, this CDR3 is encoded by other sequences in the same sample as well. The chain uses TRBV5-1 and TRBJ2-5; 11 bases line up with TRBD2. Germline CDR1 is SGHRS and CDR2 is YFSETQ. The V segment lost 0 bases and the J segment 5 bases; nucleotides outside the gene matches: 6. CDR3 size: 16 residues. In nucleotides, the CDR3 is TGCGCCAGCAGCTTGGGGCTAGCGGGAGGAATGGAGACCCAGTACTTC. Amino acid sequence: CASSLGLAGGMETQYF. The full variable domain, its missing parts supplied by reference TRBV5-1 and TRBJ2-5, is KAGVTQTPRYLIKTRGQQVTLSCSPISGHRSVSWYQQTPGQGLQFLFEYFSETQRNKGNFPGRFSGRQFSNSRSEMNVSTLELGDSALYLCASSLGLAGGMETQYFGPGTRLLVL.

A single count supports this clone. The chain carries TRBV9 and TRBJ2-1; D may be TRBD1 (5 bases). Trimming cost V 1 base and J 1 base, with 9 bases left between them. The CDR3 length is 15 residues. The germline V gene has CDR1 SGDLS and CDR2 YYNGEE. The CDR3 loop is CASSVYPGSYNEQFF. The CDR3 DNA sequence: TGTGCCAGCAGCGTATATCCAGGGTCCTACAATGAGCAGTTCTTC.